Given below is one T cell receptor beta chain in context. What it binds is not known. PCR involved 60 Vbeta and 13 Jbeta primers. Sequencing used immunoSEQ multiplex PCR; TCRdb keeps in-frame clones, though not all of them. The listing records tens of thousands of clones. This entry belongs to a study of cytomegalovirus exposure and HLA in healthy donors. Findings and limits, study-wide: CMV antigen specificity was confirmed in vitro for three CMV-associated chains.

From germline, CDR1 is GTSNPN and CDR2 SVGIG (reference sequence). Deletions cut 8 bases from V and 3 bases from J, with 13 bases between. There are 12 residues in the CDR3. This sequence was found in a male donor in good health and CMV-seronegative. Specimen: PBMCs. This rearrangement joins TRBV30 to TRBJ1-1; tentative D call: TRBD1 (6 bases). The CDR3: CARGGEDTEAFF. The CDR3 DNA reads TGTGCCAGGGGGGGTGAGGACACTGAAGCTTTCTTT.